Following are 28 T cell receptor beta chains from one sample sequenced in a study of T-cell reconstitution after alpha-beta-depleted transplantation in children. Unique molecular identifiers were used in preparing the TCRbeta library. TCRdb re-analysed the PCR reads in MiXCR, keeping a single row per CDR3 protein. The sample contains 440,000 or so distinct CDR3 sequences, over 40% of which appear only once. Here the sequenced sample was PBMCs, taken before TCRalphabeta/CD19-depleted stem cell transplant. The source of these receptors is a girl aged 2 to 9 with aplastic anemia, due to receive a stem cell transplant.

The chain recombines TRBV28 with TRBJ1-1, with TRBD1 as a possible D gene (6 bases). The CDR3 is 14 amino acids. The germline V gene has CDR1 MDHEN and CDR2 SYDVKM. The V end lost 4 bases, the J end lost 3 bases, and 12 bases lay between the germline ends. CDR3 nucleotides: TGTGCCAGCAGTTCGGGGGGCGCGGACACTGAAGCTTTCTTT. It codes for CASSSGGADTEAFF.

The chain combines TRBV6-1 with TRBJ2-3, with a possible D match to TRBD2 (6 bases). CDR3 length equals 15 residues. Looked up from germline, CDR1 is MNHNS and CDR2 is SASEGT. Trimming stripped 5 bases from V and 5 bases from J, with 17 bases between. In DNA form, the CDR3 reads TGTGCCAGCAGTCCTAAGCGGAGGGGTGGAGATACGCAGTATTTT. Translation: CASSPKRRGGDTQYF.

The chain uses TRBV15 and TRBJ2-1; 8 positions match TRBD1. The CDR3 consists of 16 residues. CDR1 and CDR2 from the germline V gene are LNHNV and YYDKDF (reference sequence). Unmatched junction bases numbered 10, after V lost 3 bases and J lost 6 bases. The CDR3 DNA sequence: TGTGCCACCAGCAGGTCGAGGACAGGGTATGGCAATGAGCAGTTCTTC. Translation: CATSRSRTGYGNEQFF.

The chain couples TRBV7-6 to TRBJ2-1, with D perhaps matching TRBD1 or TRBD2 (7 bases each). Trimming took off 5 bases at V and 0 bases at J, with 26 bases between the two ends. Germline values: CDR1 SGHVS, CDR2 FNYEAQ. The CDR3 totals 20 residues. CDR3 in DNA: TGTGCCAGCAGCCCCATCAGGGGGGGGTCGTATTATAGCTCCTACAATGAGCAGTTCTTC. Amino acid sequence: CASSPIRGGSYYSSYNEQFF.

This clonotype turned up a few times. The chain combines TRBV5-1 with TRBJ2-7; possible D gene TRBD2, 5 bases. This CDR3 is built from 17 residues. Trimming removed 2 bases from V and 2 bases from J, with 20 bases in between. The germline V gene encodes CDR1 SGHRS and CDR2 YFSETQ. The CDR3 DNA reads as TGCGCCAGCAGCTTAACGTCAGTACCGGGAAACCCCTACGAGCAGTACTTC. Its protein is CASSLTSVPGNPYEQYF.

Turning to this clonotype: A much more abundant neighbour one base away suggests this may be a read error. This chain links TRBV7-9 with TRBJ1-2; TRBD1 matches at 7 bases. This CDR3 region has 13 residues. J lost 1 base, V lost 4 bases, and 0 bases had no gene match. The germline gives CDR1 SEHNR, CDR2 FQNEAQ (reference sequence). CDR3 nucleotides: TGTGCCAGCAGCTGGGACAGTAACTATGGCTACACCTTC. It is translated as CASSWDSNYGYTF. The variable domain in full, completed from reference TRBV7-9 and TRBJ1-2, reads DTGVSQNPRHKITKRGQNVTFRCDPISEHNRLYWYRQTLGQGPEFLTYFQNEAQLEKSRLLSDRFSAERPKGSFSTLEIQRTEQGDSAMYLCASSWDSNYGYTFGSGTRLTVV.

This clonotype was seen more than once but under ten times. This rearrangement joins TRBV5-6 to TRBJ2-5, with 7 nucleotides matching TRBD2. After removal of 4 bases from V and 0 bases from J, the junction contained 9 bases not matched to a gene. This CDR3 has 16 amino acids. Germline CDR1 reads SGHDT; CDR2 reads YYEEEE. For the CDR3, the DNA is TGTGCCAGCAGCGGGGGGGTTGGGAGCTACCAAGAGACCCAGTACTTC. Translation: CASSGGVGSYQETQYF.

This clonotype was observed a handful of times. The chain carries TRBV20-1 and TRBJ1-1; D unresolved. CDR3 length: 12 residues. Germline CDR1 reads DFQATT; CDR2 reads SNEGSKA (reference sequence). Trimming removed 3 bases at V and 5 bases at J, with 10 bases between. The CDR3 loop reads CSARAPGTEAFF. In DNA, the CDR3 is TGCAGTGCTAGGGCCCCTGGGACTGAAGCTTTCTTT.

The chain couples TRBV19 to TRBJ2-5; D ambiguous. Deletions cut 3 bases from V and 5 bases from J, with 13 bases between. Germline V CDR1 and CDR2: LNHDA, SQIVND (reference sequence). The CDR3 runs to 14 residues. CDR3 bases: TGTGCCAGTAGTATCACCAGCACCATGGAGACCCAGTACTTC. Its translation: CASSITSTMETQYF.

As for this clonotype: With a much larger clone just one base away, this may be a read error. The chain combines TRBV20-1 with TRBJ1-1; D is unresolved. The germline CDR1 and CDR2 sequences are DFQATT and SNEGSKA (reference sequence). This CDR3 has 11 amino acids. V shed 0 bases and J shed 2 bases, with 1 base lying between them. Here the CDR3 DNA reads TGCAGTGCTAGAGATAACACTGAAGCTTTCTTT. Its translation: CSARDNTEAFF.

This chain joins TRBV20-1 and TRBJ2-5; a weak D match, TRBD2 (7 bases). V was pared by 4 bases and J by 2 bases, with 17 bases between. CDR3 size: 15 residues. The germline V gene encodes CDR1 DFQATT and CDR2 SNEGSKA (reference sequence). The CDR3 loop reads CSAKGDGAGQETQYF. CDR3 DNA sequence: TGCAGTGCTAAGGGGGATGGAGCGGGACAAGAGACCCAGTACTTC.

The V call is TRBV5-1, the J call TRBJ2-3, with D perhaps matching TRBD2 (6 bases). The CDR3 length is 17 residues. Germline V gene sequence: CDR1 SGHRS, CDR2 YFSETQ. The ends were cut back, 4 bases at V and 2 bases at J, with 20 bases in the middle. The DNA of the CDR3 is TGCGCCAGCAGCGGGGGAGGAGGGACCTTCGACACAGATACGCAGTATTTT. This encodes CASSGGGGTFDTDTQYF.

The chain employs TRBV4-1 and TRBJ2-2, with 7 bases identical to TRBD2. The CDR3 is made up of 16 amino acids. After removal of 5 bases from V and 0 bases from J, the junction contained 6 bases not matched to a gene. The germline gives CDR1 MGHRA, CDR2 YSYEKL. DNA of the CDR3: TGCGCCAGCAGCGGGGGGGTTATCTCGAACACCGGGGAGCTGTTTTTT. Amino acids: CASSGGVISNTGELFF.

This clonotype was recorded a few times. The rearrangement uses TRBV10-3 and TRBJ1-4; D unclear. This CDR3 has 13 amino acids. The germline V gene has CDR1 ENHRY and CDR2 SYGVKD. Trimming pared 8 bases from V and 12 bases from J, leaving 19 bases between. The CDR3 sequence is CAIRQNWWVELFF. The CDR3 DNA reads as TGTGCCATCCGGCAGAATTGGTGGGTGGAACTGTTTTTT.

This clonotype has at least ten counts. V gene TRBV11-2 combines with J gene TRBJ2-7; 7 nucleotides line up with TRBD1. CDR1 SGHAT and CDR2 FQNNGV come from the germline V gene. CDR3 length: 16 amino acids. V lost 0 bases to trimming and J lost 3 bases; unmatched junction nucleotides: 8. CDR3 sequence reads: CASSLDRGTVIYEQYF. The CDR3 region has the DNA TGTGCCAGCAGCTTAGATAGGGGGACAGTTATCTACGAGCAGTACTTC.

The chain carries TRBV7-2 and TRBJ1-1; D might be TRBD1 (6 bases). Per the germline V gene, CDR1 is SGHTA and CDR2 is FQGNSA. V was clipped by 7 bases and J by 3 bases, with 15 bases between them. The CDR3 has 14 amino acids. The CDR3 nucleotides are TGTGCCAGCATCCTACAGGGCTGGGACACTGAAGCTTTCTTT. Its protein is CASILQGWDTEAFF.

For the CDR3, the DNA is TGCAGTGCTCCCCGGACGGTGCAGGGCAATCAGCCCCAGCATTTT. Protein: CSAPRTVQGNQPQHF. The rearrangement joins TRBV20-1 to TRBJ1-5; D unresolved. This CDR3 comprises 15 residues. Trimming shortened V by 5 bases and J by 2 bases, and 16 bases separated the two germline ends. The germline gives CDR1 DFQATT, CDR2 SNEGSKA (reference sequence).

Ten or more counts support this clonotype. CDR3 DNA: TGTGCCAGCAGCTTCAACGGCGGTTCACGGGGGAACACCGGGGAGCTGTTTTTT. Its protein is CASSFNGGSRGNTGELFF. The chain links TRBV7-8 to TRBJ2-2; a possible D gene is TRBD2 (5 bases). From germline, CDR1 is SGHVS and CDR2 FQNEAQ. The CDR3 length is 18 residues. V was clipped by 3 bases and J by 1 base, with 18 bases between them. Complete variable domain (other parts from reference TRBV7-8 and TRBJ2-2): GAGVSQSPRYKVAKRGQDVALRCDPISGHVSLFWYQQALGQGPEFLTYFQNEAQLDKSGLPSDRFFAERPEGSVSTLKIQRTQQEDSAVYLCASSFNGGSRGNTGELFFGEGSRLTVL.

This clonotype turned up a few times. The chain employs TRBV15 and TRBJ1-1; 7 positions match TRBD1. V dropped 2 bases and J dropped 0; count of bases not matched to a gene: 12. The length of the CDR3 is 18 residues. From germline, CDR1 is LNHNV and CDR2 YYDKDF (reference sequence). The CDR3 DNA follows: TGTGCCACCAGCAGAACCCCGGGACAGAGTACGGTGAACACTGAAGCTTTCTTT. Amino acids: CATSRTPGQSTVNTEAFF.

V gene TRBV20-1 combines with J gene TRBJ2-5; D gene uncertain. The CDR3 is 13 residues long. Trimming pared 3 bases from V and 0 bases from J, leaving 8 bases between. Germline loops: CDR1 DFQATT, CDR2 SNEGSKA (reference sequence). This chain's CDR3 is CSASKGNQETQYF. CDR3 coding DNA: TGCAGTGCTAGTAAAGGGAACCAAGAGACCCAGTACTTC.

This clonotype showed up just a few times. The J gene is TRBJ2-2, the V gene TRBV5-4; 8 bases fit TRBD1. The CDR3 length is 15 residues. Germline lookup yields CDR1 SGHNT and CDR2 YYREEE (reference sequence). Trimming at V came to 4 bases and at J to 1 base, leaving 3 bases not matched to a gene. The CDR3 reads CASSRDRQNTGELFF. The CDR3 DNA is TGTGCCAGCAGCAGGGACAGGCAGAACACCGGGGAGCTGTTTTTT.

The sample holds a few counts of this clonotype. This chain connects TRBV27 to TRBJ2-3; 11 positions agree with TRBD2. Per germline, CDR1 MNHEY and CDR2 SMNVEV (reference sequence). This CDR3 comprises 16 residues. Losses at the gene ends were 6 bases for V and 0 bases for J; bases not matched to a gene: 5. The CDR3 here is CASSTRTSGSTDTQYF. The CDR3 DNA sequence: TGTGCCAGCAGCACGCGGACTAGCGGGAGCACAGATACGCAGTATTTT.

This clonotype was observed a few times. The V call is TRBV7-9, the J call TRBJ2-2; maybe TRBD2 (6 bases). Germline lookup yields CDR1 SEHNR and CDR2 FQNEAQ (reference sequence). V lost 5 bases and J 0 bases, leaving 16 bases between the germline ends. CDR3 size: 17 residues. Here the CDR3 reads CASSLTPGGTNTGELFF. Here the CDR3 DNA reads TGTGCCAGCAGCCTCACCCCCGGCGGGACGAACACCGGGGAGCTGTTTTTT. The full variable domain, with the rest looked up from reference TRBV7-9 and TRBJ2-2, is DTGVSQNPRHKITKRGQNVTFRCDPISEHNRLYWYRQTLGQGPEFLTYFQNEAQLEKSRLLSDRFSAERPKGSFSTLEIQRTEQGDSAMYLCASSLTPGGTNTGELFFGEGSRLTVL.

This clonotype was seen at least ten times. The chain employs TRBV27 and TRBJ2-1, with 7 bases matching TRBD2. V was clipped by 5 bases and J by 5 bases; unmatched bases: 18. Germline lookup yields CDR1 MNHEY and CDR2 SMNVEV (reference sequence). The CDR3 extends over 18 amino acids. Written as DNA, the CDR3 is TGTGCCAGCAGTCCGCTAGCGGAGGGCCGATTTGATCACAATGAGCAGTTCTTC. As protein: CASSPLAEGRFDHNEQFF.

The rearrangement uses TRBV10-3 and TRBJ2-3, with D perhaps TRBD2 (6 bases). The germline V gene encodes CDR1 ENHRY and CDR2 SYGVKD. V lost 10 bases and J lost 0, with 26 bases in between. The CDR3 spans 18 residues. CDR3 loop: CATSSVAVDIDSTDTQYF. DNA of the CDR3: TGTGCCACCTCGAGCGTAGCGGTCGATATTGATAGCACAGATACGCAGTATTTT.

The chain is built from TRBV10-3 and TRBJ1-2; possible D gene TRBD1, 5 bases. This CDR3 has 12 amino acids. V lost 3 bases to trimming and J lost 6 bases, with 8 bases between them. Per the germline V gene, CDR1 is ENHRY and CDR2 is SYGVKD. CDR3 sequence: CAISDDRDGYTF. CDR3 sequence (DNA): TGTGCCATCAGTGATGACAGAGATGGCTACACCTTC.

This clonotype showed up just a few times. The CDR3 is CASSPGGGTGELFF. The CDR3 bases are TGTGCCAGCAGCCCGGGGGGGGGCACCGGGGAGCTGTTTTTT. The V and J genes are TRBV7-3 and TRBJ2-2, with TRBD2 identical over 8 bases. CDR3 length: 14 amino acids. V trimming: 5 bases; J trimming: 4 bases; junction bases outside the gene matches: 3. Germline-derived CDR1 and CDR2 are SGHTA and FQGTGA.

This clonotype has a handful of counts. A read error may be the cause here, since a much bigger clone is one base away. The chain has TRBV15 and TRBJ2-5; the D gene is possibly TRBD2 (5 bases). From germline, CDR1 is LNHNV and CDR2 YYDKDF (reference sequence). CDR3 length: 14 amino acids. V lost 7 bases and J lost 5, with 17 bases in between. DNA for the CDR3: TGTGCCACCATCAGCCCGGCTCGAGGGGAGACCCAGTACTTC. Amino acid sequence: CATISPARGETQYF.